A selection of T cell receptor beta chains follows, all from one sample in a study of cytomegalovirus exposure and HLA in healthy donors. Using immunoSEQ multiplex PCR, the repertoire was profiled, and TCRdb retains in-frame clones only, with some absent. The profile shows roughly 150,000 clones, over 75% of them singletons. The sample consisted of PBMCs. The receptors originated from a male donor in good health and CMV-seronegative. CDR3s include the opening cysteine and the closing phenylalanine or tryptophan. Fields, in order: J gene, clone size, D gene, V gene, CDR3 protein, CDR3 DNA. D genes are given only for firm matches. The size field is filled for only some rows; it gives once, few, many or a size class.

j_gene: TRBJ2-2; abundance: .; d_gene: .; v_gene: TRBV30; CDR3aa: CAATGAGNTGELFF; CDR3nt: TGTGCCGCCACTGGTGCAGGGAACACCGGGGAGCTGTTTTTT
j_gene: TRBJ2-5; abundance: .; d_gene: .; v_gene: TRBV2; CDR3aa: CASSESSGQETQYF; CDR3nt: TGTGCCAGCAGTGAAAGCAGCGGCCAAGAGACCCAGTACTTC
j_gene: TRBJ1-5; abundance: .; d_gene: TRBD1; v_gene: TRBV10-2; CDR3aa: CASSANRGPQPQHF; CDR3nt: TGCGCCAGCAGTGCAAACAGGGGGCCTCAGCCCCAGCATTTT
j_gene: TRBJ1-5; abundance: few; d_gene: .; v_gene: TRBV7-8; CDR3aa: CASSRTRTSNQPQHF; CDR3nt: TGTGCCAGCAGCCGCACAAGAACTAGCAATCAGCCCCAGCATTTT
j_gene: TRBJ1-1; abundance: .; d_gene: TRBD1; v_gene: TRBV29-1; CDR3aa: CSVEDRTGGLYTEAFF; CDR3nt: TGCAGCGTTGAAGATCGCACAGGGGGCCTATACACTGAAGCTTTCTTT
j_gene: TRBJ2-5; abundance: .; d_gene: TRBD2; v_gene: TRBV13; CDR3aa: CASSQTRGGTQETQYF; CDR3nt: TGTGCCAGCAGCCAGACTCGGGGGGGGACCCAAGAGACCCAGTACTTC
j_gene: TRBJ2-6; abundance: .; d_gene: .; v_gene: TRBV9; CDR3aa: CASSGPRRASGANVLTF; CDR3nt: TGTGCCAGCAGCGGACCCCGCAGGGCCTCTGGGGCCAACGTCCTGACTTTC
j_gene: TRBJ1-5; abundance: few; d_gene: .; v_gene: TRBV7-2; CDR3aa: CASSPRDSSNQPQHF; CDR3nt: TGTGCCAGCAGCCCCAGGGATAGTAGTAATCAGCCCCAGCATTTT
j_gene: TRBJ2-7; abundance: .; d_gene: TRBD1; v_gene: TRBV6-5; CDR3aa: CASRRQGSSYEQYF; CDR3nt: TGTGCCAGCAGAAGACAGGGAAGCTCCTACGAGCAGTACTTC
j_gene: TRBJ2-7; abundance: .; d_gene: .; v_gene: TRBV29-1; CDR3aa: CSVFEVGHSYEQYF; CDR3nt: TGCAGCGTTTTCGAGGTTGGACACTCCTACGAGCAGTACTTC
j_gene: TRBJ1-3; abundance: .; d_gene: .; v_gene: TRBV5-1; CDR3aa: CASSLVGGNTIYF; CDR3nt: TGCGCCAGCAGCTTGGTTGGAGGGAACACCATATATTTT
j_gene: TRBJ2-6; abundance: .; d_gene: .; v_gene: TRBV7-9; CDR3aa: CASSIPLWAASGANVLTF; CDR3nt: TGTGCCAGCAGCATTCCTCTATGGGCCGCCTCTGGGGCCAACGTCCTGACTTTC
j_gene: TRBJ2-5; abundance: .; d_gene: TRBD2; v_gene: TRBV4-1; CDR3aa: CASSHFPGTSGETQYF; CDR3nt: TGCGCCAGCAGCCACTTCCCCGGGACTAGCGGGGAGACCCAGTACTTC
j_gene: TRBJ2-5; abundance: .; d_gene: .; v_gene: TRBV6-5; CDR3aa: CASSYSEPAETQYF; CDR3nt: TGTGCCAGCAGTTACTCGGAGCCTGCAGAGACCCAGTACTTC
j_gene: TRBJ1-2; abundance: .; d_gene: TRBD1; v_gene: TRBV10-3; CDR3aa: CAISGTANGYTF; CDR3nt: TGTGCCATTTCCGGGACAGCTAACGGCTACACCTTC
j_gene: TRBJ1-4; abundance: .; d_gene: .; v_gene: TRBV5-1; CDR3aa: CASSLGATNEKLFF; CDR3nt: TGCGCCAGCAGCTTGGGGGCGACTAATGAAAAACTGTTTTTT
j_gene: TRBJ2-3; abundance: .; d_gene: TRBD1; v_gene: TRBV10-1; CDR3aa: CASSESGTASTDTQYF; CDR3nt: TGCGCCAGCAGTGAGTCGGGGACAGCTAGCACAGATACGCAGTATTTT
j_gene: TRBJ1-6; abundance: .; d_gene: .; v_gene: TRBV5-1; CDR3aa: CASSLGGHLNSPLHF; CDR3nt: TGCGCCAGCAGCTTGGGCGGACACCTCAATTCACCCCTCCACTTT
j_gene: TRBJ2-2; abundance: few; d_gene: .; v_gene: TRBV6-1; CDR3aa: CASSERTGELFF; CDR3nt: TGTGCCAGCAGTGAGAGGACCGGGGAGCTGTTTTTT
j_gene: TRBJ1-6; abundance: .; d_gene: .; v_gene: TRBV19; CDR3aa: CASLSDDYNSPLHF; CDR3nt: TGTGCCAGTCTTAGCGATGACTATAATTCACCCCTCCACTTT
j_gene: TRBJ2-5; abundance: .; d_gene: .; v_gene: TRBV6-5; CDR3aa: CASSYLGAQETQYF; CDR3nt: TGTGCCAGCAGTTATTTGGGGGCCCAAGAGACCCAGTACTTC
j_gene: TRBJ1-1; abundance: .; d_gene: .; v_gene: TRBV30; CDR3aa: CAWSVRRQNFGNTEAFF; CDR3nt: TGTGCCTGGAGTGTACGAAGACAGAATTTCGGGAACACTGAAGCTTTCTTT
j_gene: TRBJ1-2; abundance: .; d_gene: .; v_gene: TRBV19; CDR3aa: CASSIAGVSGYTF; CDR3nt: TGTGCCAGTAGTATTGCAGGGGTCAGTGGCTACACCTTC
j_gene: TRBJ2-5; abundance: .; d_gene: TRBD2; v_gene: TRBV19; CDR3aa: CASSIDWGTSVTPETQYF; CDR3nt: TGTGCCAGTAGTATAGATTGGGGGACTAGCGTGACTCCAGAGACCCAGTACTTC
j_gene: TRBJ1-1; abundance: .; d_gene: TRBD1; v_gene: TRBV14; CDR3aa: CASSTDRAAGKAFF; CDR3nt: TGTGCCAGCAGCACAGACAGGGCGGCGGGTAAAGCTTTCTTT
j_gene: TRBJ2-1; abundance: once; d_gene: TRBD2; v_gene: TRBV27; CDR3aa: CASSLSGGLSYNEQFF; CDR3nt: TGTGCCAGCAGTTTATCGGGGGGGTTATCCTACAATGAGCAGTTCTTC
j_gene: TRBJ1-5; abundance: few; d_gene: TRBD1; v_gene: TRBV2; CDR3aa: CASNYMGQGEQPQHF; CDR3nt: TGTGCCAGCAATTACATGGGACAGGGTGAACAGCCCCAGCATTTT
j_gene: TRBJ1-4; abundance: .; d_gene: .; v_gene: TRBV5-5; CDR3aa: CASSLRSEGEKLFF; CDR3nt: TGTGCCAGCAGCTTGAGGTCTGAGGGTGAAAAACTGTTTTTT
j_gene: TRBJ1-5; abundance: .; d_gene: .; v_gene: TRBV4-1; CDR3aa: CASSHRTGLRGNQPQHF; CDR3nt: TGCGCCAGCAGCCATCGCACAGGGTTGAGAGGGAATCAGCCCCAGCATTTT
j_gene: TRBJ1-6; abundance: .; d_gene: .; v_gene: TRBV5-4; CDR3aa: CASSLSPGANNSPLHF; CDR3nt: TGTGCCAGCAGCTTGAGTCCGGGAGCCAATAATTCACCCCTCCACTTT
j_gene: TRBJ1-2; abundance: .; d_gene: TRBD1; v_gene: TRBV5-4; CDR3aa: CASSGGQGPPKGVGGYTF; CDR3nt: TGTGCCAGCAGCGGGGGACAGGGGCCCCCTAAGGGAGTGGGTGGCTACACCTTC
j_gene: TRBJ1-3; abundance: .; d_gene: .; v_gene: TRBV4-1; CDR3aa: CASSQGSVLSGNTIYF; CDR3nt: TGCGCCAGCAGCCAAGGCTCGGTACTCTCTGGAAACACCATATATTTT
j_gene: TRBJ2-3; abundance: .; d_gene: .; v_gene: TRBV19; CDR3aa: CASSMRTGADTQYF; CDR3nt: TGTGCCAGTAGTATGAGGACCGGGGCAGATACGCAGTATTTT
j_gene: TRBJ2-7; abundance: .; d_gene: TRBD1; v_gene: TRBV6-5; CDR3aa: CASSLDRNRGSYEQYF; CDR3nt: TGTGCCAGCAGTTTAGACCGGAACAGGGGGTCCTACGAGCAGTACTTC
j_gene: TRBJ1-4; abundance: .; d_gene: .; v_gene: TRBV7-9; CDR3aa: CASTLTASTNEKLFF; CDR3nt: TGTGCCAGCACCCTGACAGCCTCAACTAATGAAAAACTGTTTTTT
j_gene: TRBJ1-2; abundance: .; d_gene: TRBD1; v_gene: TRBV5-1; CDR3aa: CASSSGTGANYGYTF; CDR3nt: TGCGCCAGCAGCTCCGGGACAGGGGCGAACTATGGCTACACCTTC
j_gene: TRBJ2-3; abundance: .; d_gene: .; v_gene: TRBV5-4; CDR3aa: CASSGGGRHTQYF; CDR3nt: TGTGCCAGCAGCGGCGGTGGTCGGCATACGCAGTATTTT
j_gene: TRBJ2-5; abundance: .; d_gene: TRBD1; v_gene: TRBV5-1; CDR3aa: CASSLTGGDQETQYF; CDR3nt: TGCGCCAGCAGCTTGACAGGGGGTGACCAAGAGACCCAGTACTTC
j_gene: TRBJ1-4; abundance: .; d_gene: .; v_gene: TRBV6-5; CDR3aa: CASSEDPVTTLFF; CDR3nt: TGTGCCAGCAGTGAAGACCCCGTGACTACACTGTTTTTT
j_gene: TRBJ2-7; abundance: .; d_gene: .; v_gene: TRBV7-8; CDR3aa: CASSFELPTAYEQYF; CDR3nt: TGTGCCAGCAGCTTCGAGCTCCCTACTGCCTACGAGCAGTACTTC
j_gene: TRBJ1-5; abundance: .; d_gene: .; v_gene: TRBV27; CDR3aa: CASSLSGQITPQHF; CDR3nt: TGTGCCAGCAGTTTATCGGGGCAGATAACGCCCCAGCATTTT